This is a list of T cell receptor beta chains from one sample in a study of OX40 agonist ivuxolimab in advanced cancers. The assay was immunoSEQ multiplex PCR, and TCRdb's table has in-frame clones only and misses some. Among about 50,000 clones listed, over 90% were seen once. The sample consisted of CD4+ or CD8+ T cells sorted from blood, taken in a trial of the OX40 agonist ivuxolimab. These receptors were obtained from an adult with an advanced solid tumor such as melanoma, head and neck, liver or kidney cancer. Each CDR3 is given with its conserved first and last residue. The D gene is left open where the match is weak.

j_call,cdr3_length,d_call,v_call,cdr3_aa
TRBJ2-1,19,-,TRBV4-3,CASSQGLSGTSKVGGEQFF
TRBJ1-4,15,TRBD1,TRBV19,CASTGTAIANEKLFF
TRBJ2-5,15,-,TRBV7-7,CASSLAAAAQETQYF
TRBJ1-1,14,-,TRBV7-8,CASSHYSMDGWAFF
TRBJ1-2,15,TRBD1,TRBV10-3,CAISEAGQGHYGYTF
TRBJ2-7,14,TRBD1,TRBV9,CASSGGQRGYEQYF
TRBJ2-7,16,TRBD2,TRBV7-9,CASSLSSSGRYYEQYF
TRBJ2-1,14,TRBD2,TRBV29-1,CSVQVVAGANEQFF
TRBJ2-7,15,-,TRBV30,CAWKTGTGGGGEQYF
TRBJ1-2,15,-,TRBV28,CASSTTGLSNYGYTF